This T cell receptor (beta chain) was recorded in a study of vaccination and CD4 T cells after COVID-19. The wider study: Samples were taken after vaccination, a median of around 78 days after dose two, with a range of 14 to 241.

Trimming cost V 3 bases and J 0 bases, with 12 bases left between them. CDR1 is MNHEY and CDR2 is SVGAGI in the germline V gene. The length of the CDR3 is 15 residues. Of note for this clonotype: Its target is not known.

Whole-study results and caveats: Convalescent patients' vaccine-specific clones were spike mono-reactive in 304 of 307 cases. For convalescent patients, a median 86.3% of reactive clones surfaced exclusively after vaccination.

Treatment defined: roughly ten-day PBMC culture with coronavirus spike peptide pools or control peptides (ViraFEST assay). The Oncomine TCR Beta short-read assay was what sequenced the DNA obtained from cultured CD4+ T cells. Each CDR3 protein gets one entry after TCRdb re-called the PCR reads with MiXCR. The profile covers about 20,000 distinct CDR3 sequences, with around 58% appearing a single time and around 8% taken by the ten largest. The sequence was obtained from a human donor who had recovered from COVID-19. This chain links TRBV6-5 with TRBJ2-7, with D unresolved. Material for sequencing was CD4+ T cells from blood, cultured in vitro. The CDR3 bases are TGTGCCAGCAGTTATACTCAAGGCAGCTCCTACGAGCAGTACTTC. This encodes CASSYTQGSSYEQYF.